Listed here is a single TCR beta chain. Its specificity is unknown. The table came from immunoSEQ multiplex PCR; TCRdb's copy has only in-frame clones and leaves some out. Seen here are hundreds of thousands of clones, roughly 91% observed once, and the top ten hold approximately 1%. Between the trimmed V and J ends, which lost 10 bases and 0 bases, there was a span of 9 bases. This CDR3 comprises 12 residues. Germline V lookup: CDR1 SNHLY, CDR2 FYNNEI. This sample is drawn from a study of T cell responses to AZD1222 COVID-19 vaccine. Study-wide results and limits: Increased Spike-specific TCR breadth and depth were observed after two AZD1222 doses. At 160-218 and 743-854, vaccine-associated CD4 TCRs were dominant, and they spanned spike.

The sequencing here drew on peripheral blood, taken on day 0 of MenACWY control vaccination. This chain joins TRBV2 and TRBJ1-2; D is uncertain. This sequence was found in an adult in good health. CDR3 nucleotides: TGTGCCACCTCGACCGCTAACTATGGCTACACCTTC. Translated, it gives CATSTANYGYTF.